A selection of T cell receptor beta chains follows, all from one sample in a study of blood T cell repertoires in COVID-19. Repertoires were generated with immunoSEQ multiplex PCR, while TCRdb's copy carries only in-frame clones and drops some. In the table there are approximately 200,000 clones, more than 75% of which are singletons. Sequencing was performed on PBMCs or T cells enriched from blood (not recorded which). The source of these receptors is a woman between 40 and 55 years old with acute COVID-19. Both conserved end residues are part of each CDR3. The D gene is left open where the match is weak. Clone size is stated in some rows and not others, as once, few, many or a class when expanded.

V gene: TRBV7-3; clone size: NA; D gene: NA; J gene: TRBJ2-2; CDR3 DNA: TGTGCCAGCAGTTCCAAGAACACCGGGGAGCTGTTTTTT; CDR3 protein: CASSSKNTGELFF
V gene: TRBV5-1; clone size: NA; D gene: TRBD1; J gene: TRBJ1-1; CDR3 DNA: TGCGCCAGCAGCCCTACCGGGACAGTGAACACTGAAGCTTTCTTT; CDR3 protein: CASSPTGTVNTEAFF
V gene: TRBV9; clone size: NA; D gene: TRBD2; J gene: TRBJ2-2; CDR3 DNA: TGTGCCAGCAGCGTAGTGGATAGCGGGAGTTCCGGGGAGCTGTTTTTT; CDR3 protein: CASSVVDSGSSGELFF
V gene: TRBV18; clone size: NA; D gene: TRBD1; J gene: TRBJ1-1; CDR3 DNA: TGTGCCAGCTCCCCCGGACAGGGGGTTGGTGAAGCTTTCTTT; CDR3 protein: CASSPGQGVGEAFF
V gene: TRBV4-2; clone size: NA; D gene: TRBD2; J gene: TRBJ2-3; CDR3 DNA: TGTGCCAGCAGCCCCTCCCTGGGACTAGCTTCAGATACGCAGTATTTT; CDR3 protein: CASSPSLGLASDTQYF
V gene: TRBV12-2; clone size: NA; D gene: NA; J gene: TRBJ2-1; CDR3 DNA: TGTGCAAGTCGCTTAGGGTCTAGCGGGGAGTACAATGAGCAGTTCTTC; CDR3 protein: CASRLGSSGEYNEQFF
V gene: TRBV18; clone size: few; D gene: TRBD1; J gene: TRBJ1-4; CDR3 DNA: TGTGCCAGCTCATCAGACAGGGGACCTAATGAAAAACTGTTTTTT; CDR3 protein: CASSSDRGPNEKLFF
V gene: TRBV30; clone size: NA; D gene: TRBD1; J gene: TRBJ1-2; CDR3 DNA: TGTGCCTGTCTTCCGGGACAGAACTATGGCTACACCTTC; CDR3 protein: CACLPGQNYGYTF
V gene: TRBV9; clone size: NA; D gene: TRBD2; J gene: TRBJ2-1; CDR3 DNA: TGTGCCAGCAGCAAAACGGGACTAGCGGCTTACAATGAGCAGTTCTTC; CDR3 protein: CASSKTGLAAYNEQFF
V gene: TRBV7-2; clone size: NA; D gene: NA; J gene: TRBJ2-7; CDR3 DNA: TGTGCCAGCAGCTTAGCAGGTAGCGGTATACTTACCTACGAGCAGTACTTC; CDR3 protein: CASSLAGSGILTYEQYF
V gene: TRBV5-1; clone size: NA; D gene: TRBD2; J gene: TRBJ2-5; CDR3 DNA: TGCGCCAGCGCCATGACTAGCGGGGGGCCCCGGGAGACCCAGTACTTC; CDR3 protein: CASAMTSGGPRETQYF
V gene: TRBV5-6; clone size: NA; D gene: NA; J gene: TRBJ2-1; CDR3 DNA: TGTGCCAGCAGCTTGTTAGGGGGCGGGACGCCGTACAATGAGCAGTTCTTC; CDR3 protein: CASSLLGGGTPYNEQFF
V gene: TRBV20-1; clone size: NA; D gene: NA; J gene: TRBJ2-3; CDR3 DNA: TGCAGTGCTAGAGATAGCTATACGCAGTATTTT; CDR3 protein: CSARDSYTQYF
V gene: TRBV29-1; clone size: NA; D gene: NA; J gene: TRBJ2-1; CDR3 DNA: TGCAGCGTTATAGGGGTTTCCAATGAGCAGTTCTTC; CDR3 protein: CSVIGVSNEQFF
V gene: TRBV30; clone size: NA; D gene: NA; J gene: TRBJ2-5; CDR3 DNA: TGTGCCTGGAGACAGGCCCAAGAGACCCAGTACTTC; CDR3 protein: CAWRQAQETQYF
V gene: TRBV28; clone size: NA; D gene: NA; J gene: TRBJ1-2; CDR3 DNA: TGTGCCACTAAATTAATAAACTATGGCTACACCTTC; CDR3 protein: CATKLINYGYTF
V gene: TRBV19; clone size: NA; D gene: NA; J gene: TRBJ2-5; CDR3 DNA: TGTGCCAGTACTAACCGGGACTTTGAGACCCAGTACTTC; CDR3 protein: CASTNRDFETQYF
V gene: TRBV5-6; clone size: NA; D gene: NA; J gene: TRBJ1-5; CDR3 DNA: TGTGCCAGCAGTTCCAGAGGGGGGGCTGGCAATCAGCCCCAGCATTTT; CDR3 protein: CASSSRGGAGNQPQHF
V gene: TRBV28; clone size: NA; D gene: NA; J gene: TRBJ2-1; CDR3 DNA: TGTGCCAGCAGACTCCTGAGCTCCTACAATGAGCAGTTCTTC; CDR3 protein: CASRLLSSYNEQFF
V gene: TRBV23-1; clone size: NA; D gene: TRBD2; J gene: TRBJ2-3; CDR3 DNA: TGCGCCAGCCTTTGGGTAGCGGGAGCCCACACAGATACGCAGTATTTT; CDR3 protein: CASLWVAGAHTDTQYF
V gene: TRBV19; clone size: few; D gene: NA; J gene: TRBJ1-5; CDR3 DNA: TGTGCCAGTAGTAGTGGACAGAACAATCAGCCCCAGCATTTT; CDR3 protein: CASSSGQNNQPQHF
V gene: TRBV28; clone size: NA; D gene: NA; J gene: TRBJ1-1; CDR3 DNA: TGTGCCAGCGTCGGGACATCAGCTTTCTTT; CDR3 protein: CASVGTSAFF
V gene: TRBV19; clone size: NA; D gene: NA; J gene: TRBJ2-2; CDR3 DNA: TGTGCCAGTAGTTACAACCGGGACACCGGGGAGCTGTTTTTT; CDR3 protein: CASSYNRDTGELFF
V gene: TRBV3-1/TRBV3-2; clone size: NA; D gene: TRBD2; J gene: TRBJ2-2; CDR3 DNA: TGTGCCAGCAGCCAAGAACTAGCGGGTCTAACCGGGGAGCTGTTTTTT; CDR3 protein: CASSQELAGLTGELFF
V gene: TRBV6-5; clone size: NA; D gene: NA; J gene: TRBJ2-7; CDR3 DNA: TGTGCCAGCAGTCACCGTGGCTCCTCCTACGAGCAGTACTTC; CDR3 protein: CASSHRGSSYEQYF
V gene: TRBV5-1; clone size: NA; D gene: TRBD1; J gene: TRBJ2-2; CDR3 DNA: TGCGCCAGCAGCTTGGTAGGGACAGACACCGGGGAGCTGTTTTTT; CDR3 protein: CASSLVGTDTGELFF
V gene: TRBV6-2/TRBV6-3; clone size: NA; D gene: NA; J gene: TRBJ1-1; CDR3 DNA: TGTGCCAGCAGTTTACTAGGGCTCATGAACACTGAAGCTTTCTTT; CDR3 protein: CASSLLGLMNTEAFF